These 17 T cell receptor beta chains were all obtained from the same sample, sequenced in a study of cytomegalovirus exposure and HLA in healthy donors. The PCR had 60 Vbeta and 13 Jbeta primers. TCRdb keeps only in-frame clones here, not all; method: immunoSEQ multiplex PCR. This table has around 100,000 clones, about a tenth appearing once. Sequenced input: PBMCs. The source is a man aged 40-50 years in good health and CMV-seropositive.

The sample holds a few counts of this clone. The rearrangement joins TRBV15 to TRBJ1-2; D is ambiguous. The CDR3 contains 17 residues. CDR1 is LNHNV, CDR2 YYDKDF, per germline (reference sequence). Trimming shortened V by 0 bases and J by 2 bases, and 16 bases separated the two germline ends. The CDR3 sequence: CATSRDGREVGNYGYTF. CDR3 DNA sequence: TGTGCCACCAGCAGAGATGGGAGGGAGGTGGGCAACTATGGCTACACCTTC.

The V and J genes are TRBV5-1 and TRBJ1-1, with 9 bases fitting TRBD1. The CDR3 runs to 15 residues. Germline V gives CDR1 SGHRS, CDR2 YFSETQ. V gave up 4 bases and J gave up 5 bases; unmatched junction bases: 9. The CDR3 nucleotides are TGCGCCAGCAGCCTGACAGGGGGTTTGGGAACTGAAGCTTTCTTT. Its protein product is CASSLTGGLGTEAFF.

The chain has TRBV5-4 and TRBJ2-3; possible D gene TRBD2, 5 bases. In germline, CDR1 is SGHNT, CDR2 YYREEE (reference sequence). V was shortened by 2 bases and J by 4 bases, with 14 bases between the two germline ends. The length of the CDR3 is 15 residues. The CDR3 nucleotides read TGTGCCAGCAGCTTCAGCGGAGTGGTCGCAGATACGCAGTATTTT. Its protein is CASSFSGVVADTQYF. Filled out from reference TRBV5-4 and TRBJ2-3, the complete variable domain reads ETGVTQSPTHLIKTRGQQVTLRCSSQSGHNTVSWYQQALGQGPQFIFQYYREEENGRGNFPPRFSGLQFPNYSSELNVNALELDDSALYLCASSFSGVVADTQYFGPGTRLTVL.

In its sample, this clone was seen a few times. The chain is built from TRBV27 and TRBJ2-1, with D maybe TRBD2 (6 bases). The CDR3 totals 15 residues. The ends were cut back, 4 bases at V and 2 bases at J, with 12 bases in the middle. CDR1 and CDR2 (germline): MNHEY, SMNVEV (reference sequence). The CDR3 DNA reads TGTGCCAGCAGTTCCGACTCTAGCGCCTACAATGAGCAGTTCTTC. Translating gives CASSSDSSAYNEQFF.

CDR3 nucleotide sequence: TGTGCCAGCAGAACGGGACAGGGTAGTAAGCCCCAGCATTTT. Its translation: CASRTGQGSKPQHF. V and J are TRBV6-5 and TRBJ1-5; 9 positions match TRBD1. This CDR3 is built from 14 residues. Germline-derived CDR1 and CDR2 are MNHEY and SVGAGI. Germline trimming cut 6 bases from V and 8 bases from J; bases unmatched to any gene: 8.

The CDR3 nucleotides read TGCGCCAGCAGCCAAAACAGGGGACAGGGAGGAAGTCAGCCCCAGCATTTT. This codes for CASSQNRGQGGSQPQHF. This rearrangement joins TRBV4-1 to TRBJ1-5; 9 bases align to TRBD1. Germline CDR1 and CDR2: MGHRA and YSYEKL. V was pared by 2 bases and J by 6 bases, with 11 bases of the junction left unmatched. CDR3 length: 17 residues.

Only a few counts were recorded for this clone. The chain carries TRBV29-1 and TRBJ2-2; unclear D gene. The length of the CDR3 is 13 residues. CDR1 and CDR2 from the germline V gene are SQVTM and ANQGSEA. The V and J ends lost 4 bases and 7 bases respectively, with 13 bases between them. The CDR3 region is CSVGASTYGELFF. DNA of the CDR3: TGCAGCGTTGGTGCCTCCACCTACGGGGAGCTGTTTTTT.

V usage is TRBV10-3 and J usage is TRBJ2-7, with 11 bases identical to TRBD1. V lost 8 bases to trimming and J lost 4 bases; unmatched junction nucleotides: 16. The CDR3 is 17 residues long. Germline assignment: CDR1 ENHRY and CDR2 SYGVKD. The CDR3 DNA sequence: TGTGCCATCCAAGGGACAGGGGGAGGAGCGGGATCTTACGAGCAGTACTTC. This encodes CAIQGTGGGAGSYEQYF.

This clone was observed a handful of times. The CDR3 loop is CASSGGEVQPQHF. The CDR3 region has the DNA TGTGCCAGCTCCGGAGGGGAGGTTCAGCCCCAGCATTTT. The gene calls are TRBV2 and TRBJ1-5; D is perhaps TRBD1 (5 bases). Trimming shortened V by 8 bases and J by 6 bases, and 14 bases separated the two germline ends. Germline V lookup: CDR1 SNHLY, CDR2 FYNNEI. The CDR3 spans 13 residues.

The rearrangement joins TRBV6-6 to TRBJ2-7; 7 nucleotides line up with TRBD1. Germline CDR1 and CDR2: MNHNY and SVGAGI (reference sequence). J lost 3 bases, V lost 5 bases, and 10 bases had no gene match. There are 15 residues in the CDR3. The CDR3 reads CASSRTGTENYEQYF. CDR3 coding DNA: TGTGCCAGCAGTCGAACCGGGACAGAAAACTACGAGCAGTACTTC.

This chain joins TRBV12-5 and TRBJ1-2, with TRBD1 matching over 9 bases. Trimming at V came to 2 bases and at J to 4 bases, leaving 11 bases not matched to a gene. This CDR3 contains 17 residues. CDR1 and CDR2 (germline): LGHNT, FRNRAP. CDR3 sequence (DNA): TGTGCTAGTGGTTTGTCAACCGGGACAGGGTTTGTCTATGGCTACACCTTC. Amino acid sequence: CASGLSTGTGFVYGYTF.

Turning to this clone: Distinct nucleotide sequences in the sample also encode this CDR3. The chain couples TRBV9 to TRBJ2-1; TRBD2 matches 7 bases. The CDR3 consists of 14 residues. The germline V gene has CDR1 SGDLS and CDR2 YYNGEE. The ends lost 3 bases at V and 2 bases at J; junction bases unmatched: 2. The CDR3 is CASSAGLAYNEQFF. The CDR3 nucleotides read TGTGCCAGCAGCGCCGGACTAGCCTACAATGAGCAGTTCTTC. The whole variable domain, remainder taken from reference TRBV9 and TRBJ2-1, is DSGVTQTPKHLITATGQRVTLRCSPRSGDLSVYWYQQSLDQGLQFLIQYYNGEERAKGNILERFSAQQFPDLHSELNLSSLELGDSALYFCASSAGLAYNEQFFGPGTRLTVL.

CDR3 sequence reads: CASSPTSGSYYEQFF. The CDR3, as DNA: TGTGCCAGCTCACCAACTAGCGGGAGTTATTATGAGCAGTTCTTC. The V call is TRBV18, the J call TRBJ2-1; 11 bases are a match to TRBD2. V lost 2 bases, J lost 8 bases, and 5 bases stayed unmatched. From germline, CDR1 is KGHSH and CDR2 LQKENI. The CDR3 has 15 residues.

This chain links TRBV9 with TRBJ1-6, with no clear D. The V and J ends lost 1 base and 6 bases respectively, with 11 bases between them. CDR3 length: 15 amino acids. Germline V CDR1 and CDR2: SGDLS, YYNGEE. CDR3 DNA sequence: TGTGCCAGCAGCGTATCCCCGGGAGTTAATTCACCCCTCCACTTT. As protein: CASSVSPGVNSPLHF.

This clone was seen ten or more times. This sequence joins TRBV9 and TRBJ1-2, with 11 bases aligning to TRBD1. With 3 bases clipped from V and 4 bases from J, the junction kept 2 bases outside the gene matches. Germline assignment: CDR1 SGDLS and CDR2 YYNGEE. This CDR3 contains 14 residues. The CDR3 spells CASSDGTGGYGYTF. CDR3 coding DNA: TGTGCCAGCAGCGATGGGACAGGGGGCTATGGCTACACCTTC.

This clone turned up a few times. The rearrangement links TRBV7-9 to TRBJ2-2; D unclear. V was pared by 6 bases and J by 5 bases, with 22 bases between. The germline gives CDR1 SEHNR, CDR2 FQNEAQ (reference sequence). The CDR3 covers 17 residues. The CDR3 sequence: CASRPKLGLLGTGELFF. CDR3 nucleotides: TGTGCCAGCAGACCTAAACTGGGCCTCCTTGGGACCGGGGAGCTGTTTTTT.

The rearrangement uses TRBV15 and TRBJ1-5; 7 nucleotides agree with TRBD1. Germline-derived CDR1 and CDR2 are LNHNV and YYDKDF (reference sequence). V gave up 6 bases and J gave up 3 bases; unmatched junction bases: 5. The CDR3 is made up of 14 amino acids. The CDR3 nucleotides are TGTGCCACCAGAGAGACAGGGATCAATCAGCCCCAGCATTTT. Its translation is CATRETGINQPQHF.